This T cell receptor (beta chain) was recovered during a study of T cell changes during pregnancy in multiple sclerosis (dated by TCRdb to between 2018 and 2021). Regarding the research as a whole: Changes in the T cell repertoire over the course of pregnancy were examined in this study in women with multiple sclerosis.

Library creation used the immunoSEQ multiplex PCR assay. Sourced from immuneACCESS, this table was stored by TCRdb with only in-frame sequences that have V and J called. A share of the clones is absent; for the studies checked, an unresolved V gene accounts for under half, and the remainder has no known explanation. Present in this sample are 35,000 to 40,000 clones, about 92% of which were seen just once. Of the sample, 5.5% is held by the ten largest clones. CDR1 and CDR2 are read off the germline V gene (reference sequence) as SEHNR and FQNEAQ. The CDR3 covers 15 residues, taking in both the cysteine and the phenylalanine. Just CDR3 DNA is preserved here, 45 bases in frame from base 1. For this chain, trimming is 5 bases at the V end and 1 base at the J end, and the number of junction bases without a gene match is 8. Comment on this clone: Its antigen has not been determined. No clone much larger than this one lies a single base away; base qualities are absent.

This chain is built from TRBV7-9 and TRBJ2-7; 7 bases in the junction line up with TRBD1. The sequences come from CD8+ T cells from peripheral blood mononuclear cells, collected in the third trimester of pregnancy. The sequence came from a female donor with multiple sclerosis, enrolled in a pregnancy study. The DNA sequence is given as TGTGCCAGCAGCCCTCGGACAGGAAGATCCTACGAGCAGTACTTC. Its protein reads: CASSPRTGRSYEQYF.